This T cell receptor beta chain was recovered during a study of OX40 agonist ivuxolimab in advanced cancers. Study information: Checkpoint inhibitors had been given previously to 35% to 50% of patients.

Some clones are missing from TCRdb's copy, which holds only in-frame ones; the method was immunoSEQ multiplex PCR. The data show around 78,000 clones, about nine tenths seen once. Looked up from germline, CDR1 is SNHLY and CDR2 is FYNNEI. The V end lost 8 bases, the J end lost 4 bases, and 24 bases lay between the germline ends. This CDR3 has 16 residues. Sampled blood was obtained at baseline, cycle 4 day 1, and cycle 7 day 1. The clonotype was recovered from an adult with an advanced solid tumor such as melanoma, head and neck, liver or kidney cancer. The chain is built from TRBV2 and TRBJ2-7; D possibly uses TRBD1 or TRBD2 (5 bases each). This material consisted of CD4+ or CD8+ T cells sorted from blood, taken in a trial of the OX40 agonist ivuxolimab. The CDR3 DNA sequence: TGTGCCAGCCTCCCCTCCGGGGCACCGGGACCATACGAGCAGTACTTC. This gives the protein CASLPSGAPGPYEQYF.